This T cell receptor beta chain was identified in a study of blood T cell repertoires in COVID-19. Trimming shortened V by 1 base and J by 5 bases, and 14 bases separated the two germline ends. CDR1 and CDR2 (germline): SGHAT, FQDESV (reference sequence). This CDR3 contains 15 residues. The repertoire was sequenced with immunoSEQ multiplex PCR; TCRdb's copy has only in-frame clones and lacks some. There are roughly 250,000 clones in the sample; 70% to 90% occur only once, and approximately 2.1% lies in the top ten. The receptor was isolated from a woman in her 40s who had recovered from COVID-19. Input material: peripheral blood. This sequence joins TRBV11-1 and TRBJ1-1; TRBD1 is a possible D gene (5 bases). CDR3 DNA sequence: TGTGCCAGCAGCTTAGGCCCGCCGGGGGGTACTGAAGCTTTCTTT. This gives the protein CASSLGPPGGTEAFF.